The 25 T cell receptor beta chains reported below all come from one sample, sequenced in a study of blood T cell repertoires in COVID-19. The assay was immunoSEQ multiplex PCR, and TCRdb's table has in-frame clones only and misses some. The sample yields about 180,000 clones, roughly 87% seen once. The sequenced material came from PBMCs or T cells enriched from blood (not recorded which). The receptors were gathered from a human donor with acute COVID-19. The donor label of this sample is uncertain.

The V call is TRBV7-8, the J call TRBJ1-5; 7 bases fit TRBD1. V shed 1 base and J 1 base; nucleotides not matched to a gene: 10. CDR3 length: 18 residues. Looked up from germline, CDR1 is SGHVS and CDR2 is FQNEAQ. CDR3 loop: CASSLGGTVKGSNQPQHF. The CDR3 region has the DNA TGTGCCAGCAGCTTAGGGGGGACAGTCAAGGGGAGCAATCAGCCCCAGCATTTT.

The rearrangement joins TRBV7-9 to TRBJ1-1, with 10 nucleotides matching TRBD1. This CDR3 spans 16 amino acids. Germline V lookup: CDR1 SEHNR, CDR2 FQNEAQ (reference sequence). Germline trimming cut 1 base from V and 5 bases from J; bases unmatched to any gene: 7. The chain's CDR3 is CASSLEGTGAGTEAFF. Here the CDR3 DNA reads TGTGCCAGCAGCTTAGAGGGGACAGGGGCCGGAACTGAAGCTTTCTTT.

The CDR3 sequence is CAWSGTPGLAGGPQETQYF. The CDR3 region has the DNA TGTGCCTGGAGTGGCACCCCGGGACTAGCGGGGGGACCTCAAGAGACCCAGTACTTC. The V and J genes are TRBV30 and TRBJ2-5; 15 positions agree with TRBD2. V lost 1 base to trimming and J lost 2 bases; unmatched junction nucleotides: 11. Germline V gene data show CDR1 as GTSNPN and CDR2 as SVGIG (reference sequence). This CDR3 comprises 19 residues.

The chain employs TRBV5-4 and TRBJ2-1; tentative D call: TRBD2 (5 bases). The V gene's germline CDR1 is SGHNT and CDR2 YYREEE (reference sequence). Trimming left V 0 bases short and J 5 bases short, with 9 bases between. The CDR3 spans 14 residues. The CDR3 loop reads CASSLGAGDNEQFF. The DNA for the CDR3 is TGTGCCAGCAGCTTGGGGGCGGGCGACAATGAGCAGTTCTTC.

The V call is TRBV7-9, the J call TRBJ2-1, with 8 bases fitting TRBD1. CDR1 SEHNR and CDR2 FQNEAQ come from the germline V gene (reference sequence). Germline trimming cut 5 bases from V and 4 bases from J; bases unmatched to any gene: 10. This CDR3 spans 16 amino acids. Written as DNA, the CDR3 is TGTGCCAGCAGCCCCGGGTCTACAGGGGGGTACAATGAGCAGTTCTTC. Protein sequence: CASSPGSTGGYNEQFF.

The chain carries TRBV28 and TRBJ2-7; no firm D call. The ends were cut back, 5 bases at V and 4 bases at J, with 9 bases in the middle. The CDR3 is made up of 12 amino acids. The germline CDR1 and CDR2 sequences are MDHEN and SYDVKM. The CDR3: CASSPSGYEQYF. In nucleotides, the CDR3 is TGTGCCAGCAGTCCGTCGGGTTACGAGCAGTACTTC.

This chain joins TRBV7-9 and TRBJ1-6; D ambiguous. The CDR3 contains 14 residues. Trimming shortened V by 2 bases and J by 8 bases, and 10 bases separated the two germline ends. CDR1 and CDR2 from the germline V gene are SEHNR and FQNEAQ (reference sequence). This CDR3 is CASSLPEPYSPLHF. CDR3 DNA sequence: TGTGCCAGCAGCTTACCGGAGCCCTATTCACCCCTCCACTTT. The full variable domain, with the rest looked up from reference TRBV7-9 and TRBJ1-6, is DTGVSQNPRHKITKRGQNVTFRCDPISEHNRLYWYRQTLGQGPEFLTYFQNEAQLEKSRLLSDRFSAERPKGSFSTLEIQRTEQGDSAMYLCASSLPEPYSPLHFGNGTRLTVT.

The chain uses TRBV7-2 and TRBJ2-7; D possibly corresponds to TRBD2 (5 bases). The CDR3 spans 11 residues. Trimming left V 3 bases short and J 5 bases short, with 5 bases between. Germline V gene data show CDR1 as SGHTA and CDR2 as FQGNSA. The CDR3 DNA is TGTGCCAGCAGCTTGCGGGACGAGCAGTACTTC. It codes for CASSLRDEQYF.

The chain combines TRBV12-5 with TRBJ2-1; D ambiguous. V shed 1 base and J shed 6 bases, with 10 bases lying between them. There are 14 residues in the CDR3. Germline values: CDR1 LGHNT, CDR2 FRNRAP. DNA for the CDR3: TGTGCTAGTGGTTTGGCAAATAGTCCCAATGAGCAGTTCTTC. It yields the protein CASGLANSPNEQFF.

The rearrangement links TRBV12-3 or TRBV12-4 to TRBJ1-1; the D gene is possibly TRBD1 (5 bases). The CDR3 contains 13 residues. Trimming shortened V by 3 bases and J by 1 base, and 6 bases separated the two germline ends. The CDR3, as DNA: TGTGCCAGCAGTTTTACAGGGAACACTGAAGCTTTCTTT. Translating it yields CASSFTGNTEAFF.

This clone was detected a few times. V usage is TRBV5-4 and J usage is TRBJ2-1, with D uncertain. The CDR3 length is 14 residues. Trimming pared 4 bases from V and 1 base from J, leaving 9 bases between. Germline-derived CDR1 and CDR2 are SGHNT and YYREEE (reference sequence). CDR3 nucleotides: TGTGCCAGCAGCCCGACTCTTTCCTACAATGAGCAGTTCTTC. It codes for CASSPTLSYNEQFF. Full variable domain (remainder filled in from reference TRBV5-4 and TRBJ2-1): ETGVTQSPTHLIKTRGQQVTLRCSSQSGHNTVSWYQQALGQGPQFIFQYYREEENGRGNFPPRFSGLQFPNYSSELNVNALELDDSALYLCASSPTLSYNEQFFGPGTRLTVL.

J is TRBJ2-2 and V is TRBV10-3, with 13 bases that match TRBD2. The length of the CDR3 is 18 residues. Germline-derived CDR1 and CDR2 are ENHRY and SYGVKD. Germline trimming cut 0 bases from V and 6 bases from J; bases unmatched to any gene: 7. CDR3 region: CAISESGLAGARAGELFF. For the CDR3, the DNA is TGTGCCATCAGTGAGTCCGGACTAGCGGGGGCCAGGGCCGGGGAGCTGTTTTTT.

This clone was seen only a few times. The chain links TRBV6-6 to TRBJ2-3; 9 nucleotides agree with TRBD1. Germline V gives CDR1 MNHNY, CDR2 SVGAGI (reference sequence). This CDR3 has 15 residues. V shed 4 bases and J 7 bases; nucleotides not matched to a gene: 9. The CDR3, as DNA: TGTGCCAGCAGTTTGACAGGGGGGGACTTAAATACGCAGTATTTT. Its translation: CASSLTGGDLNTQYF.

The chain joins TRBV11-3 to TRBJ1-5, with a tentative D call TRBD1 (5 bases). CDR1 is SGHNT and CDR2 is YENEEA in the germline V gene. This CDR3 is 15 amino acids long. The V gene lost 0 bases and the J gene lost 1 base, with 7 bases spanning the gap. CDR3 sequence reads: CASSLEGLSNQPQHF. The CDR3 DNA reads TGTGCCAGCAGCTTAGAGGGACTGAGCAATCAGCCCCAGCATTTT.

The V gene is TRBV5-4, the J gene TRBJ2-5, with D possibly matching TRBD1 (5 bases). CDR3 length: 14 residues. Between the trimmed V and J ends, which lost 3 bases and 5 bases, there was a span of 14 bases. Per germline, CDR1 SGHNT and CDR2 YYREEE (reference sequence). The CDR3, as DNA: TGTGCCAGCAGCTCAGGGTCAAAAGGGGAGACCCAGTACTTC. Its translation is CASSSGSKGETQYF. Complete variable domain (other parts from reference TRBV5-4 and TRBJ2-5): ETGVTQSPTHLIKTRGQQVTLRCSSQSGHNTVSWYQQALGQGPQFIFQYYREEENGRGNFPPRFSGLQFPNYSSELNVNALELDDSALYLCASSSGSKGETQYFGPGTRLLVL.

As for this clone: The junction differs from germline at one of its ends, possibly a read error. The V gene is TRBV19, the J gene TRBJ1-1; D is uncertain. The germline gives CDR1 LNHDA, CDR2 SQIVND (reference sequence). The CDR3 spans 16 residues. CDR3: CAGSIERVADNTEAFF. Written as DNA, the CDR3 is TGTGCCGGTAGTATAGAGAGGGTCGCGGACAACACTGAAGCTTTCTTT. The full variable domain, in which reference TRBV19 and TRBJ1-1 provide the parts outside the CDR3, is DGGITQSPKYLFRKEGQNVTLSCEQNLNHDAMYWYRQDPGQGLRLIYYSQIVNDFQKGDIAEGYSVSREKKESFPLTVTSAQKNPTAFYLCAGSIERVADNTEAFFGQGTRLTVV.

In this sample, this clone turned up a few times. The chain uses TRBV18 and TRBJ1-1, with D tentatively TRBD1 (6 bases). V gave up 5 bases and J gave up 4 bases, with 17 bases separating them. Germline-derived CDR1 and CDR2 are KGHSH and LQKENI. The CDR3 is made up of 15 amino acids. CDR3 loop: CASSGRQAGATEAFF. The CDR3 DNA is TGTGCCAGCTCAGGTCGACAGGCCGGGGCCACTGAAGCTTTCTTT.

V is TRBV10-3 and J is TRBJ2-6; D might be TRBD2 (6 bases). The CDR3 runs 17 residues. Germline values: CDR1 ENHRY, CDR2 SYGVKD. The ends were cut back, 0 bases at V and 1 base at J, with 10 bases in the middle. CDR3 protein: CAISESGTLSGANVLTF. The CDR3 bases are TGTGCCATCAGTGAGTCGGGGACTTTATCTGGGGCCAACGTCCTGACTTTC.

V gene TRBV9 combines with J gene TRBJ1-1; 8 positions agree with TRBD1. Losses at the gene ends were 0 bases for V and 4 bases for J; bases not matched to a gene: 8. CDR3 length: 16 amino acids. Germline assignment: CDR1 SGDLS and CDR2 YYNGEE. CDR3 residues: CASSVVSDRGFTEAFF. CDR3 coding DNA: TGTGCCAGCAGCGTAGTATCCGACAGGGGATTCACTGAAGCTTTCTTT.

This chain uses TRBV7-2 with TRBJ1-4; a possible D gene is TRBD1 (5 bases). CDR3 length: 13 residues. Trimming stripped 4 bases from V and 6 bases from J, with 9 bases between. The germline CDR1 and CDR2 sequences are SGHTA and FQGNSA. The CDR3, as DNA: TGTGCCAGCAGCTGGGGGGGAGATGAAAAACTGTTTTTT. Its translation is CASSWGGDEKLFF.

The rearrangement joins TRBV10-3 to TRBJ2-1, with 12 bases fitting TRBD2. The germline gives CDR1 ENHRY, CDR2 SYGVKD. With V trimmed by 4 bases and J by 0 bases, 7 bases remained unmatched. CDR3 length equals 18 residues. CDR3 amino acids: CAISVGLAGGSSYNEQFF. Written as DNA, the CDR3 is TGTGCCATCAGTGTCGGGCTAGCGGGGGGGAGCTCCTACAATGAGCAGTTCTTC.

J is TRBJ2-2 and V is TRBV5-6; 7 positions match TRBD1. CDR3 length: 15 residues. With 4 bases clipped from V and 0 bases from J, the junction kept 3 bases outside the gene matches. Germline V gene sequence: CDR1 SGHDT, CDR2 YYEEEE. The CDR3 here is CASSRQGANTGELFF. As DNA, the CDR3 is TGTGCCAGCAGCAGACAGGGCGCGAACACCGGGGAGCTGTTTTTT.

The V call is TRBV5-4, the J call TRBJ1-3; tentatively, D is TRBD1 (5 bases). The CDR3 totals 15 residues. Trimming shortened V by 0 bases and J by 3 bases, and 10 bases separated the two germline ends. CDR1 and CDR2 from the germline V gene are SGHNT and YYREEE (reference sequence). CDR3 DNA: TGTGCCAGCAGCTTGGCCGGGGGAAATGGAAACACCATATATTTT. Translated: CASSLAGGNGNTIYF. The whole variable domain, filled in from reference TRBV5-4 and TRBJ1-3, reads ETGVTQSPTHLIKTRGQQVTLRCSSQSGHNTVSWYQQALGQGPQFIFQYYREEENGRGNFPPRFSGLQFPNYSSELNVNALELDDSALYLCASSLAGGNGNTIYFGEGSWLTVV.

For the CDR3, the DNA is TGTGCCACCAGTGTCCGGGACAGCCTCTCTGGGGCCAACGTCCTGACTTTC. This translates into CATSVRDSLSGANVLTF. The chain links TRBV24-1 to TRBJ2-6; 7 bases fit TRBD1. Germline CDR1 reads KGHDR; CDR2 reads SFDVKD. Unmatched junction bases numbered 6, after V lost 5 bases and J lost 0 bases. This CDR3 region has 17 residues.

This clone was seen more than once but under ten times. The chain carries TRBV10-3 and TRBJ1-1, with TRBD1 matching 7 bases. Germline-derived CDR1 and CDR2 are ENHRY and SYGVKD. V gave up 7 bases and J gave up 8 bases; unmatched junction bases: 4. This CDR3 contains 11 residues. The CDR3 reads CAIKGDREAFF. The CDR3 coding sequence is TGTGCCATCAAAGGGGACAGAGAAGCTTTCTTT.